These T cell receptor beta chains were read from a single sample in a study of post-analysis software for immune sequencing data. TCRdb re-analysed the PCR reads in MiXCR, keeping a single row per CDR3 protein. The data show about 400,000 distinct CDR3 sequences, around 37% seen once. Source material: blood. These receptors came from a girl between 10 and 17 years old with multiple sclerosis. Each CDR3 is given with its conserved first and last residue. A D gene is named only where the DNA matches it firmly. For some rows the clone size is stated as once, few or many, or as a class when expanded; others skip it.

D	J	size	V	DNA	CDR3
NA	TRBJ1-1	NA	TRBV12-3/TRBV12-4	TGTGCCAGCAGTTGGGGGGGATCGAACACTGAAGCTTTCTTT	CASSWGGSNTEAFF
TRBD2	TRBJ2-7	NA	TRBV5-1	TGCGCCAGCAGCTCCGCCCGGACTAGCGGGGTACTCTACGAGCAGTACTTC	CASSSARTSGVLYEQYF
TRBD1	TRBJ1-2	NA	TRBV5-1	TGCGCCAGCAGCTGGGCACAGGGGGTCGGAGGCTACACCTTC	CASSWAQGVGGYTF
TRBD2	TRBJ2-3	NA	TRBV29-1	TGCAGCGTTGTACTAGCGGGGTATTCAGATACGCAGTATTTT	CSVVLAGYSDTQYF
NA	TRBJ2-5	NA	TRBV12-3/TRBV12-4	TGTGCCAGCAGTTTAGGGGTCACGTGGGGCCAAGAGACCCAGTACTTC	CASSLGVTWGQETQYF
TRBD2	TRBJ2-1	few	TRBV7-3	TGTGCCAGCAGTCCCTCCTTCGGGGGGGCGCATGAGCAGTTCTTC	CASSPSFGGAHEQFF
TRBD1	TRBJ2-5	NA	TRBV20-1	TGCAGTGCTAGAGAGGGGACAGGGTGGGAGACCCAGTACTTC	CSAREGTGWETQYF
TRBD2	TRBJ2-7	many	TRBV7-2	TGTGCCAGCAGCTTATCCAGCGGGGGCCTCTACGAGCAGTACTTC	CASSLSSGGLYEQYF
TRBD1	TRBJ1-6	NA	TRBV11-2	TGTGCCAGCAGCTTAGTCGGGGACAGGGCCTCACCCCTCCACTTT	CASSLVGDRASPLHF
NA	TRBJ2-5	NA	TRBV11-2	TGTGCCAGCAGCTGTCTGTCGGCCACAGAGACCCAGTACTTC	CASSCLSATETQYF
NA	TRBJ2-7	NA	TRBV20-1	TGCAGTGCTGGGGGGCAGGGTCCCTACGAGCAGTACTTC	CSAGGQGPYEQYF
TRBD2	TRBJ2-5	NA	TRBV9	TGTGCCAGCAGCGAGCTCTCTAGCGGGGGGGCCGAGGGGGAGACCCAGTACTTC	CASSELSSGGAEGETQYF
NA	TRBJ2-1	few	TRBV6-2/TRBV6-3	TGTGCCACCTATGGGGTTGGGGTAGGGCGTGATGAGCAGTTCTTC	CATYGVGVGRDEQFF
TRBD2	TRBJ2-1	NA	TRBV20-1	TGCAGTGCTAGACAGGGAGGGAATGAGCAGTTCTTC	CSARQGGNEQFF
TRBD2	TRBJ2-5	few	TRBV7-2	TGTGCCAGCAGCTTAGCAAGCGGGGGCACGAAAGGGACCCAGTACTTC	CASSLASGGTKGTQYF
NA	TRBJ1-4	NA	TRBV24-1	TGTGCCACCAGTGATTTGCGGGGGTCAGGTGAAAAACTGTTTTTT	CATSDLRGSGEKLFF
NA	TRBJ2-7	once	TRBV7-8	TGTGCCAGCAGCTTACCCCGGAGCCATCCCTACGAGCAGTACTTC	CASSLPRSHPYEQYF
TRBD1	TRBJ2-1	few	TRBV5-6	TGTGCCAGCAGCTGGGGGACAGGGAACACGTACAATGAGCAGTTCTTC	CASSWGTGNTYNEQFF
TRBD1	TRBJ1-4	NA	TRBV20-1	TGCAGTGCTAGAGATCAAGGGCAAGGACAGGGTTTTTTTTCGGATGAAAAACTGTTTTTT	CSARDQGQGQGFFSDEKLFF
NA	TRBJ1-1	NA	TRBV5-6	TGTGCCAGCAGCTTGAACCCGAACACTGAAGCTTTCTTT	CASSLNPNTEAFF
TRBD1	TRBJ2-3	few	TRBV7-8	TGTGCCAGCAGCGCCCGGACAGGGGGCCCCCAAGATACGCAGTATTTT	CASSARTGGPQDTQYF
NA	TRBJ2-5	NA	TRBV6-2/TRBV6-3	TGTGCCAGCAGTTATGGGTCGGAGACCCAGTACTTC	CASSYGSETQYF
TRBD2	TRBJ2-1	NA	TRBV5-6	TGTGCCAGCAGCTTGGCCTGGCGGGGGAGGAACAATGAGCAGTTCTTC	CASSLAWRGRNNEQFF
NA	TRBJ2-7	NA	TRBV4-1	TGCGCCAGCAGCCAGTTATTGGCGGCTCACGAGCAGTACTTC	CASSQLLAAHEQYF
NA	TRBJ2-5	NA	TRBV7-8	TGTGCCAGCAGCTTAGCGCAAGGCTTTGAGACCCAGTACTTC	CASSLAQGFETQYF
NA	TRBJ2-1	few	TRBV6-2/TRBV6-3	TGTGCCAGCAGTTACTCGTGGGACCACAATGAGCAGTTCTTC	CASSYSWDHNEQFF
TRBD2	TRBJ2-7	many	TRBV20-1	TGCAGTGCTAGAGATTTTCGGGGCGCGCGGGGGGGCCTATACGAGCAGTACTTC	CSARDFRGARGGLYEQYF
TRBD1	TRBJ1-6	NA	TRBV20-1	TGCAGTGCCCCAGACACAGGGGCCGGTTCACCCCTCCACTTT	CSAPDTGAGSPLHF
NA	TRBJ1-4	few	TRBV12-3/TRBV12-4	TGTGCCAGCAGTTTAGCATCGACTCCCCGCCTGTTTTTT	CASSLASTPRLFF
NA	TRBJ1-2	few	TRBV9	TGTGCCAGCAGCGCCTTACAGGGATATGGCTACACCTTC	CASSALQGYGYTF
NA	TRBJ2-5	NA	TRBV7-3	TGTGCCAGCAGCTTGGTAGAGGGAGGGACCCAGTACTTC	CASSLVEGGTQYF
NA	TRBJ2-1	NA	TRBV7-8	TGTGCCAGCAGCCCCCGGGGAGCCTTAGAGTATGAGCAGTTCTTC	CASSPRGALEYEQFF
TRBD2	TRBJ2-7	NA	TRBV5-1	TGCGCCACTTCCTTGGGGGACTACAATGAGCAGTACTTC	CATSLGDYNEQYF
TRBD1	TRBJ2-3	NA	TRBV7-2	TGTGCCAGCAGCCCGGGACAGGGGGAGTTGGTGGCAGATACGCAGTATTTT	CASSPGQGELVADTQYF
NA	TRBJ2-3	NA	TRBV5-1	TGCGCCAGCAGCTTGGGAGCCCGGGGAGACGCAGATACGCAGTATTTT	CASSLGARGDADTQYF
NA	TRBJ1-1	few	TRBV6-5	TGTGCCAGCAGTTACTCCTCGGTCGGGAGCACTGAAGCTTTCTTT	CASSYSSVGSTEAFF
NA	TRBJ2-7	once	TRBV7-2	TGTGCCAGCAGCGGAAGGCAGCTCTCCTACGAGCAGTACTTC	CASSGRQLSYEQYF
NA	TRBJ2-7	NA	TRBV20-1	TGCAGTGCTAGAGAGGGGGGACGTAGAGCCTACGAGCAGTACTTC	CSAREGGRRAYEQYF
NA	TRBJ1-2	once	TRBV25-1	TGTGCCAGCAGTGAATTTGGCCGCCCGGGCCCCACCTTC	CASSEFGRPGPTF
NA	TRBJ1-5	NA	TRBV12-3/TRBV12-4	TGTGCCAGCAGTTTTCGGGTAAATCAGCCCCAGCATTTT	CASSFRVNQPQHF
NA	TRBJ1-1	few	TRBV18	TGTGCCAGCTTGGGAAACTTCGGGGAAACTGAAGCTTTCTTT	CASLGNFGETEAFF
NA	TRBJ2-1	NA	TRBV7-8	TGTGCCAGCAGCTCCGGACTCGCGAGGAACAATGAGCAGTTCTTC	CASSSGLARNNEQFF
NA	TRBJ1-2	NA	TRBV3-1	TGTGCCAGCAGCCAAGGACAGGTCTATGGCTACACCTTC	CASSQGQVYGYTF
NA	TRBJ2-7	NA	TRBV18	TGTGCCAGCTCACCACCGGGGAAGGAGTCCTACGAGCAGTACTTC	CASSPPGKESYEQYF
NA	TRBJ2-7	NA	TRBV9	TGTGCCAGCAGCGAAGGCACAGGCCTCAACTCCTACGAGCAGTACTTC	CASSEGTGLNSYEQYF
NA	TRBJ1-2	few	TRBV29-1	TGCAGCGTTGAAGAAGCAGAGGGAGGTAACTATGGCTACACCTTC	CSVEEAEGGNYGYTF
TRBD2	TRBJ2-3	NA	TRBV2	TGTGCCAGCAGGCGGCGAGCGGGGGGCTATAGCACAGATACGCAGTATTTT	CASRRRAGGYSTDTQYF
NA	TRBJ2-1	many	TRBV24-1	TGTGCCATTAGCTCCTACAATGAGCAGTTCTTC	CAISSYNEQFF
NA	TRBJ1-1	few	TRBV13	TGTGCCAGCAGTCGGGACAATAGGAACACTGAAGCTTTCTTT	CASSRDNRNTEAFF
NA	TRBJ2-1	once	TRBV20-1	TGCAGTGCTGGACATACCGAGCAGTTCTTC	CSAGHTEQFF
NA	TRBJ2-3	NA	TRBV20-1	TGCAGTGCTATGTGGGGACCAGATACGCAGTATTTT	CSAMWGPDTQYF
NA	TRBJ2-2	few	TRBV6-6	TGTGCCAGCAGTTACTCGGACAACACCGGGGAGCTGTTTTTT	CASSYSDNTGELFF
NA	TRBJ2-5	NA	TRBV7-9	TGTGCCAGCAGCTTAGCGGGGGTAGCCGGCGAAGAGACCCAGTACTTC	CASSLAGVAGEETQYF
NA	TRBJ2-5	few	TRBV5-1	TGCGCCAACAGCTTGTTACCCCGAGAGCAGTACTTC	CANSLLPREQYF
TRBD2	TRBJ2-5	many	TRBV6-6	TGTGCCAGCAGGGCAGCGGGACCTCTCCAAGAGACCCAGTACTTC	CASRAAGPLQETQYF
TRBD2	TRBJ2-1	few	TRBV29-1	TGCAGCGTTGTGGGCCTAGCGGGGGCCTCCTACAATGAGCAGTTCTTC	CSVVGLAGASYNEQFF
NA	TRBJ1-2	few	TRBV10-3	TGTGCCACAAAAGTCGCCGGGCCAGCTAACTATGGCTACACCTTC	CATKVAGPANYGYTF
NA	TRBJ2-3	NA	TRBV12-3/TRBV12-4	TGTGCCAGCAGTCCCTCCGGCAGGGAGGCACCAGATACGCAGTATTTT	CASSPSGREAPDTQYF
NA	TRBJ2-3	NA	TRBV7-6	TGTGCCAGCAGCACCGCCCGGGTGCGCACAGATACGCAGTATTTT	CASSTARVRTDTQYF
NA	TRBJ1-2	NA	TRBV4-3	TGCGCCAGCAGCCAGAGGGACGGGAACTATGGCTACACCTTC	CASSQRDGNYGYTF